This is a list of T cell receptor beta chains from one sample in a study of blood T cells in healthy people across ages. TCRdb reanalysed the 5' RACE reads using MiXCR and keeps one entry per CDR3 protein. The sample includes around 500,000 distinct CDR3 sequences, about 27% seen only once; the top ten take approximately 4%. The same sample was also used in a study of T cells of mothers and their children.

The specimen sequenced was blood. The receptors derive from a boy younger than 10 in good health. Each CDR3 is given with its conserved first and last residue. Each record gives: J gene, D gene, V gene, clone size, CDR3 DNA, CDR3 protein. A D gene is named only where the DNA matches it firmly. Some rows mark clone size as missing; the rest say once, few, many or name a class of expanded clone.

J: TRBJ1-3; D: -; V: TRBV5-1; size: few; DNA: TGCGCCAGCAGCTCGACCCTTGGCTCTGGAAACACCATATATTTT; CDR3: CASSSTLGSGNTIYF
J: TRBJ2-5; D: TRBD2; V: TRBV30; size: few; DNA: TGTGCCTGGATGAACGTGGCGGGAGGGGAGCAGTACTTC; CDR3: CAWMNVAGGEQYF
J: TRBJ2-4; D: -; V: TRBV5-6; size: few; DNA: TGTGCCAGCAGCCACGAAGGAGCCAAAAACATTCAGTACTTC; CDR3: CASSHEGAKNIQYF
J: TRBJ2-1; D: -; V: TRBV5-5; size: once; DNA: TGTGCCAGCAGCGGGCTACTCAGCGGGTCCTACAATGAGCAGTTCTTC; CDR3: CASSGLLSGSYNEQFF
J: TRBJ1-1; D: -; V: TRBV6-2/TRBV6-3; size: -; DNA: TGTGCCAGCAGTTACGGGGGACGGCTAGAAGCTTTCTTT; CDR3: CASSYGGRLEAFF
J: TRBJ1-4; D: TRBD1; V: TRBV5-5; size: few; DNA: TGTGCCAGCAGCTCAGGGGACAGAGCTAATGAAAAACTGTTTTTT; CDR3: CASSSGDRANEKLFF
J: TRBJ2-1; D: -; V: TRBV15; size: few; DNA: TGTGCCACCATTGGGATATCTGGGGGAAACGAGCAGTTCTTC; CDR3: CATIGISGGNEQFF
J: TRBJ2-1; D: -; V: TRBV4-3; size: few; DNA: TGCGCCAGTAGCCAAGACACGACCTTCTCCTACAATGAGCAGTTCTTC; CDR3: CASSQDTTFSYNEQFF
J: TRBJ2-5; D: TRBD1; V: TRBV7-3; size: -; DNA: TGTGCCAGCAGCTTATTTGGGACAGGGGACCAAGAGACCCAGTACTTC; CDR3: CASSLFGTGDQETQYF
J: TRBJ2-2; D: TRBD2; V: TRBV20-1; size: -; DNA: TGCAGTGCTAGACTAGCGGGTGGCACCGGGGAGCTGTTTTTT; CDR3: CSARLAGGTGELFF
J: TRBJ1-6; D: -; V: TRBV5-5; size: -; DNA: TGTGCCAGCAGCTTATGGTCGGAGGGTTCACCCCTCCACTTT; CDR3: CASSLWSEGSPLHF
J: TRBJ2-5; D: -; V: TRBV7-9; size: -; DNA: TGTGCCAGCACCTCCCTCCGGACCCCTAGCCTACAAGAGACCCAGTACTTC; CDR3: CASTSLRTPSLQETQYF
J: TRBJ2-5; D: -; V: TRBV10-3; size: few; DNA: TGTGCCATCAGAGGCATTAAAGGGACACAAGAGACCCAGTACTTC; CDR3: CAIRGIKGTQETQYF
J: TRBJ2-7; D: TRBD2; V: TRBV28; size: once; DNA: TGTGCCAGCTCATGGGCCGGGACTCTAGCGGACTACGAGCAGTACTTC; CDR3: CASSWAGTLADYEQYF
J: TRBJ1-5; D: TRBD1; V: TRBV10-3; size: many; DNA: TGTGCCATCAGTGAGTCGAGACAGGGGTATAATCAGCCCCAGCATTTT; CDR3: CAISESRQGYNQPQHF
J: TRBJ2-1; D: -; V: TRBV6-4; size: -; DNA: TGTGCCAGCAGTGCGGACGGCTACAATGAGCAGTTCTTC; CDR3: CASSADGYNEQFF
J: TRBJ1-2; D: -; V: TRBV20-1; size: many; DNA: TGCAGTGCTAGAGGGCCCCTCCACGGTGACTATGGCTACACCTTC; CDR3: CSARGPLHGDYGYTF